These T cell receptor beta chains were read from a single sample in a study of shared clonotypes between healthy human individuals. Profiled with immunoSEQ multiplex PCR; TCRdb holds only in-frame clones, not every one. The table records more than 400,000 clones, around 96% of them present only once. The material sequenced was naive CD4+ T cells sorted from blood. The receptors were gathered from a woman between 25 and 40 years old in good health. The CDR3 runs from the conserved cysteine through the conserved F or W. The order of the fields is J gene, D gene, V gene, CDR3 length, clone size, CDR3 protein, CDR3 DNA. A D gene is named only where the DNA matches it firmly. A row's size may be missing; if present it is once, few, many or a size class.

j_gene: TRBJ1-3
d_gene: TRBD1
v_gene: TRBV7-9
len: 17
abundance: .
CDR3aa: CASSSSGTGWSGNTIYF
CDR3nt: TGTGCCAGCAGCTCTTCTGGGACAGGGTGGTCTGGAAACACCATATATTTT

j_gene: TRBJ1-6
d_gene: .
v_gene: TRBV11-2
len: 14
abundance: .
CDR3aa: CASSRDRSNSPLHF
CDR3nt: TGTGCCAGCAGCCGGGACCGAAGTAATTCACCCCTCCACTTT

j_gene: TRBJ2-7
d_gene: TRBD2
v_gene: TRBV5-1
len: 16
abundance: .
CDR3aa: CASSPTGLAGVYEQYF
CDR3nt: TGCGCCAGCAGCCCGACCGGACTAGCGGGAGTCTACGAGCAGTACTTC

j_gene: TRBJ1-1
d_gene: .
v_gene: TRBV6-1
len: 15
abundance: .
CDR3aa: CASSYARVLGTEAFF
CDR3nt: TGTGCCAGCTCCTACGCCAGGGTGCTGGGCACTGAAGCTTTCTTT

j_gene: TRBJ1-5
d_gene: .
v_gene: TRBV18
len: 14
abundance: .
CDR3aa: CASSRDGINQPQHF
CDR3nt: TGTGCCAGCTCACGGGATGGGATTAATCAGCCCCAGCATTTT

j_gene: TRBJ1-1
d_gene: .
v_gene: TRBV19
len: 14
abundance: .
CDR3aa: CASSIIGEPRGAFF
CDR3nt: TGTGCCAGTAGTATTATTGGCGAGCCCCGAGGGGCTTTCTTT

j_gene: TRBJ2-1
d_gene: TRBD1
v_gene: TRBV28
len: 12
abundance: .
CDR3aa: CAHQSTGAGMFF
CDR3nt: TGTGCCCACCAATCGACAGGGGCAGGGATGTTCTTC

j_gene: TRBJ1-5
d_gene: TRBD1
v_gene: TRBV9
len: 14
abundance: .
CDR3aa: CASSRTGGNQPQHF
CDR3nt: TGTGCCAGCAGCCGAACAGGGGGCAATCAGCCCCAGCATTTT

j_gene: TRBJ2-5
d_gene: .
v_gene: TRBV11-2
len: 14
abundance: .
CDR3aa: CASSLAYSEETQYF
CDR3nt: TGTGCCAGCAGCTTAGCGTACAGTGAGGAGACCCAGTACTTC

j_gene: TRBJ2-7
d_gene: .
v_gene: TRBV4-2
len: 18
abundance: .
CDR3aa: CASSQDPPTSFSPYEQYF
CDR3nt: TGTGCCAGCAGCCAAGACCCCCCCACTAGTTTTAGCCCCTACGAGCAGTACTTC

j_gene: TRBJ2-1
d_gene: .
v_gene: TRBV28
len: 11
abundance: .
CDR3aa: CASTRWDEQFF
CDR3nt: TGTGCCAGCACCCGGTGGGATGAGCAGTTCTTC

j_gene: TRBJ1-6
d_gene: .
v_gene: TRBV11-2
len: 15
abundance: .
CDR3aa: CASSSFGRDYSPLHF
CDR3nt: TGTGCCAGCAGCTCCTTCGGCAGGGATTACTCACCCCTCCACTTT

j_gene: TRBJ2-7
d_gene: .
v_gene: TRBV2
len: 12
abundance: .
CDR3aa: CASRRDTYEQYF
CDR3nt: TGTGCCAGCCGGAGAGATACCTACGAGCAGTACTTC

j_gene: TRBJ2-4
d_gene: .
v_gene: TRBV19
len: 22
abundance: .
CDR3aa: CASSILVSLGGVPVGAKNIQYF
CDR3nt: TGTGCCAGTAGTATTCTAGTCTCTCTTGGGGGCGTCCCCGTCGGAGCCAAAAACATTCAGTACTTC

j_gene: TRBJ2-1
d_gene: TRBD2
v_gene: TRBV28
len: 14
abundance: .
CDR3aa: CASSTSENYNEQFF
CDR3nt: TGTGCCAGCAGCACTAGCGAAAATTACAATGAGCAGTTCTTC

j_gene: TRBJ2-7
d_gene: TRBD1
v_gene: TRBV28
len: 14
abundance: .
CDR3aa: CASSHRQGNYEQYF
CDR3nt: TGTGCCAGCAGCCATCGACAGGGGAACTACGAGCAGTACTTC

j_gene: TRBJ2-2
d_gene: TRBD1
v_gene: TRBV4-1
len: 19
abundance: .
CDR3aa: CASSREDTGVGANTGELFF
CDR3nt: TGCGCCAGCAGCCGAGAGGACACAGGGGTGGGAGCGAACACCGGGGAGCTGTTTTTT

j_gene: TRBJ2-2
d_gene: .
v_gene: TRBV5-1
len: 13
abundance: .
CDR3aa: CASSVQPHGELFF
CDR3nt: TGCGCCAGCAGCGTCCAGCCCCACGGGGAGCTGTTTTTT

j_gene: TRBJ1-3
d_gene: .
v_gene: TRBV2
len: 15
abundance: once
CDR3aa: CAGRTLEGPGNTIYF
CDR3nt: TGTGCCGGGAGAACATTGGAGGGGCCGGGAAACACCATATATTTT

j_gene: TRBJ2-1
d_gene: TRBD1
v_gene: TRBV2
len: 19
abundance: .
CDR3aa: CASSELSGNFVDRGLEQFF
CDR3nt: TGTGCCAGCAGTGAACTATCGGGTAACTTTGTGGACAGGGGGTTGGAGCAGTTCTTC

j_gene: TRBJ2-7
d_gene: TRBD1
v_gene: TRBV13
len: 14
abundance: .
CDR3aa: CASSPKGQAYEQYF
CDR3nt: TGTGCCAGCAGCCCTAAGGGACAGGCCTACGAGCAGTACTTC

j_gene: TRBJ1-2
d_gene: .
v_gene: TRBV5-4
len: 12
abundance: .
CDR3aa: CASSLGREGYTF
CDR3nt: TGTGCCAGCAGCTTGGGGAGGGAAGGCTACACCTTC

j_gene: TRBJ2-7
d_gene: TRBD1
v_gene: TRBV5-1
len: 14
abundance: .
CDR3aa: CASTRDRGTYEQYF
CDR3nt: TGCGCCAGCACCCGGGACAGGGGTACCTACGAGCAGTACTTC

j_gene: TRBJ1-1
d_gene: TRBD1
v_gene: TRBV18
len: 13
abundance: .
CDR3aa: CASSPQGGTEAFF
CDR3nt: TGTGCCAGCTCACCCCAGGGGGGCACTGAAGCTTTCTTT

j_gene: TRBJ2-5
d_gene: TRBD2
v_gene: TRBV5-1
len: 16
abundance: .
CDR3aa: CASSLEFIAGGETQYF
CDR3nt: TGCGCCAGCAGCTTGGAATTTATAGCGGGAGGCGAGACCCAGTACTTC

j_gene: TRBJ1-1
d_gene: TRBD1
v_gene: TRBV18
len: 14
abundance: .
CDR3aa: CASSQQGAGTEAFF
CDR3nt: TGTGCCAGCTCCCAACAGGGGGCGGGCACTGAAGCTTTCTTT

j_gene: TRBJ1-2
d_gene: .
v_gene: TRBV27
len: 16
abundance: .
CDR3aa: CASSPGGGRTIGGYTF
CDR3nt: TGTGCCAGCAGTCCGGGGGGGGGACGGACTATTGGTGGCTACACCTTC

j_gene: TRBJ1-2
d_gene: .
v_gene: TRBV7-8
len: 13
abundance: .
CDR3aa: CASSLRTGYGYTF
CDR3nt: TGTGCCAGCAGCTTACGTACGGGGTATGGCTACACCTTC

j_gene: TRBJ1-3
d_gene: .
v_gene: TRBV9
len: 17
abundance: .
CDR3aa: CASSVAPGLVTGNTIYF
CDR3nt: TGTGCCAGCAGCGTAGCCCCAGGGTTGGTAACTGGAAACACCATATATTTT

j_gene: TRBJ2-3
d_gene: .
v_gene: TRBV18
len: 16
abundance: .
CDR3aa: CASSPPGRVFTDTQYF
CDR3nt: TGTGCCAGCTCACCACCCGGCAGGGTCTTCACAGATACGCAGTATTTT

j_gene: TRBJ2-3
d_gene: TRBD1
v_gene: TRBV28
len: 15
abundance: .
CDR3aa: CASSSRQGRVDTQYF
CDR3nt: TGTGCCAGCAGCTCCCGACAGGGAAGGGTGGATACGCAGTATTTT

j_gene: TRBJ2-7
d_gene: TRBD2
v_gene: TRBV28
len: 15
abundance: once
CDR3aa: CASKDGGRALLEQYF
CDR3nt: TGTGCCAGCAAGGATGGCGGGAGGGCCCTCCTCGAGCAGTACTTC

j_gene: TRBJ2-1
d_gene: TRBD2
v_gene: TRBV4-2
len: 18
abundance: .
CDR3aa: CASSQHPRGGGDANEQFF
CDR3nt: TGTGCCAGCAGCCAACATCCCCGTGGCGGGGGAGACGCGAATGAGCAGTTCTTC

j_gene: TRBJ2-1
d_gene: TRBD2
v_gene: TRBV5-4
len: 16
abundance: .
CDR3aa: CASSFQKLAGNNEQFF
CDR3nt: TGTGCCAGCAGCTTTCAGAAACTAGCGGGCAACAATGAGCAGTTCTTC

j_gene: TRBJ1-2
d_gene: .
v_gene: TRBV5-4
len: 14
abundance: .
CDR3aa: CASSPRGENYGYTF
CDR3nt: TGTGCCAGCAGCCCCCGGGGGGAGAACTATGGCTACACCTTC

j_gene: TRBJ2-1
d_gene: TRBD1
v_gene: TRBV4-1
len: 16
abundance: .
CDR3aa: CASSPTAGQGAREQFF
CDR3nt: TGCGCCAGCAGCCCGACTGCGGGACAGGGGGCACGTGAGCAGTTCTTC

j_gene: TRBJ1-5
d_gene: TRBD1
v_gene: TRBV4-1
len: 18
abundance: .
CDR3aa: CASSLTEQGAGSNQPQHF
CDR3nt: TGCGCCAGCAGCCTAACGGAACAGGGGGCTGGTAGCAATCAGCCCCAGCATTTT

j_gene: TRBJ1-1
d_gene: .
v_gene: TRBV10-2
len: 14
abundance: once
CDR3aa: CASTHSYANTEAFF
CDR3nt: TGCGCCAGCACGCACAGTTACGCGAACACTGAAGCTTTCTTT

j_gene: TRBJ2-7
d_gene: TRBD2
v_gene: TRBV11-2
len: 18
abundance: .
CDR3aa: CASSFSGASGSGSYEQYF
CDR3nt: TGTGCCAGCAGCTTTAGCGGGGCTAGCGGGAGTGGGTCCTACGAGCAGTACTTC

j_gene: TRBJ1-5
d_gene: .
v_gene: TRBV27
len: 13
abundance: .
CDR3aa: CASSLLEGQPQHF
CDR3nt: TGTGCCAGCAGTTTGTTAGAGGGGCAGCCCCAGCATTTT

j_gene: TRBJ1-2
d_gene: .
v_gene: TRBV18
len: 15
abundance: .
CDR3aa: CASSPSSIDAFGYTF
CDR3nt: TGTGCCAGCTCACCTTCCTCGATTGATGCTTTCGGCTACACCTTC

j_gene: TRBJ2-7
d_gene: .
v_gene: TRBV6-5
len: 11
abundance: few
CDR3aa: CASGQSGKQYF
CDR3nt: TGTGCCAGCGGCCAGTCTGGGAAGCAGTACTTC

j_gene: TRBJ1-4
d_gene: .
v_gene: TRBV25-1
len: 15
abundance: .
CDR3aa: CASSATGATNEKLFF
CDR3nt: TGTGCCAGCAGTGCTACAGGAGCAACTAATGAAAAACTGTTTTTT

j_gene: TRBJ2-7
d_gene: .
v_gene: TRBV5-1
len: 13
abundance: few
CDR3aa: CASTSGASYEQYF
CDR3nt: TGCGCCAGCACGTCGGGGGCGTCCTACGAGCAGTACTTC

j_gene: TRBJ2-1
d_gene: .
v_gene: TRBV9
len: 14
abundance: .
CDR3aa: CASKAASSYNEQFF
CDR3nt: TGTGCCAGCAAAGCGGCAAGCTCCTACAATGAGCAGTTCTTC

j_gene: TRBJ2-5
d_gene: .
v_gene: TRBV27
len: 11
abundance: .
CDR3aa: CASSLRKTQYF
CDR3nt: TGTGCCAGCAGTTTAAGAAAGACCCAGTACTTC

j_gene: TRBJ1-2
d_gene: .
v_gene: TRBV15
len: 16
abundance: .
CDR3aa: CATSRLGEAASYGYTF
CDR3nt: TGTGCCACCAGCAGACTCGGGGAGGCAGCCTCCTATGGCTACACCTTC

j_gene: TRBJ2-3
d_gene: .
v_gene: TRBV1
len: 18
abundance: once
CDR3aa: CTSSLGTSGKASTDTQYF
CDR3nt: TGCACCAGCAGTCTCGGGACTAGCGGGAAAGCTAGCACAGATACGCAGTATTTT

j_gene: TRBJ1-5
d_gene: .
v_gene: TRBV28
len: 16
abundance: .
CDR3aa: CASSLERPYSNQPQHF
CDR3nt: TGTGCCAGCAGTTTAGAAAGGCCATATAGCAATCAGCCCCAGCATTTT

j_gene: TRBJ2-7
d_gene: .
v_gene: TRBV6-5
len: 15
abundance: .
CDR3aa: CASSPKSDGLREQYF
CDR3nt: TGTGCCAGCAGTCCAAAATCCGACGGGTTACGGGAGCAGTACTTC

j_gene: TRBJ2-5
d_gene: .
v_gene: TRBV18
len: 12
abundance: .
CDR3aa: CASSSSLGTQYF
CDR3nt: TGTGCCAGCTCATCTTCACTGGGGACCCAGTACTTC